Each of the 28 T cell receptor beta chains below was sequenced from the same sample in a study of T cell changes during pregnancy in multiple sclerosis. Here immunoSEQ multiplex PCR was the method, and the copy in TCRdb shows in-frame clones only, minus some. The repertoire holds 70,000 to 100,000 clones, with approximately 94% as singletons. The sequences come from peripheral blood, collected in the third trimester of pregnancy. These receptors were taken from a female donor with multiple sclerosis, enrolled in a pregnancy study.

This clone has only a few counts. The rearrangement joins TRBV4-1 to TRBJ2-1, with D possibly matching TRBD1 (5 bases). CDR1 and CDR2 from the germline V gene are MGHRA and YSYEKL. There are 13 residues in the CDR3. Trimming left V 2 bases short and J 13 bases short, with 15 bases between. CDR3 nucleotide sequence: TGCGCCAGCAGCCAATTTCGCAGGGAAGGTCAGTTCTTC. Translation gives CASSQFRREGQFF.

This chain links TRBV5-6 with TRBJ2-7; D is perhaps TRBD1 (6 bases). In germline, CDR1 is SGHDT, CDR2 YYEEEE. The V and J ends lost 8 bases and 0 bases respectively, with 12 bases between them. The CDR3 consists of 13 residues. The CDR3 DNA sequence: TGTGCCAGTTCAACAGGGATCTCCTACGAGCAGTACTTC. Protein product: CASSTGISYEQYF.

The rearrangement uses TRBV25-1 and TRBJ1-5; possibly TRBD1 for D (5 bases). V was clipped by 4 bases and J by 4 bases, with 8 bases between them. The length of the CDR3 is 13 residues. The germline gives CDR1 MGHDK, CDR2 SYGVNS. The CDR3 DNA is TGTGCCAGCAGTGCGGGACTTAATCAGCCCCAGCATTTT. This gives the protein CASSAGLNQPQHF.

The chain carries TRBV7-6 and TRBJ1-1; TRBD1 agrees at 7 bases. CDR1 SGHVS and CDR2 FNYEAQ come from the germline V gene. The V and J ends lost 2 bases and 5 bases, in that order; junction bases with no gene match: 5. This CDR3 region has 14 residues. CDR3 amino acids: CASSLQGDLTEAFF. As DNA, the CDR3 is TGTGCCAGCAGCTTACAGGGGGATCTGACTGAAGCTTTCTTT.

This clone was observed once. The chain carries TRBV7-9 and TRBJ1-4; maybe TRBD1 (5 bases). This CDR3 comprises 12 residues. V shed 3 bases and J shed 7 bases, with 6 bases lying between them. CDR1 is SEHNR, CDR2 FQNEAQ, per germline (reference sequence). This CDR3 reads CASSFGAEKLFF. DNA of the CDR3: TGTGCCAGCAGCTTTGGGGCTGAAAAACTGTTTTTT. Full variable domain (remainder filled in from reference TRBV7-9 and TRBJ1-4): DTGVSQNPRHKITKRGQNVTFRCDPISEHNRLYWYRQTLGQGPEFLTYFQNEAQLEKSRLLSDRFSAERPKGSFSTLEIQRTEQGDSAMYLCASSFGAEKLFFGSGTQLSVL.

V is TRBV19 and J is TRBJ2-1; no definite D call. V was trimmed by 7 bases and J by 0 bases, leaving 16 bases between them. Looked up from germline, CDR1 is LNHDA and CDR2 is SQIVND (reference sequence). This CDR3 comprises 16 residues. CDR3 coding DNA: TGTGCCAGTAACCTTGGCGGAATGAGCTCCTACAATGAGCAGTTCTTC. This gives the protein CASNLGGMSSYNEQFF.

This clone showed up just once. V gene TRBV5-1 combines with J gene TRBJ2-1, with a weak D call TRBD2 (5 bases). Germline V gives CDR1 SGHRS, CDR2 YFSETQ. With 2 bases removed from V and 1 base from J, the gap between germline ends came to 10 bases. CDR3 length: 15 amino acids. The CDR3: CASSFSAGSYNEQFF. In nucleotides, the CDR3 is TGCGCCAGCAGCTTTAGCGCGGGTTCCTACAATGAGCAGTTCTTC.

The V and J genes are TRBV28 and TRBJ2-5; 7 nucleotides align to TRBD2. Losses at the gene ends were 6 bases for V and 6 bases for J; bases not matched to a gene: 7. In germline, CDR1 is MDHEN, CDR2 SYDVKM. This CDR3 is 13 amino acids long. CDR3 coding DNA: TGTGCCAGCAGAAATAGCGGGTCAAAGACCCAGTACTTC. It encodes CASRNSGSKTQYF.

This chain links TRBV6-1 with TRBJ2-5, with D hard to call. This CDR3 has 14 amino acids. Germline V gene lookup returns CDR1 MNHNS and CDR2 SASEGT. V gave up 6 bases and J gave up 4 bases, with 15 bases separating them. In DNA, the CDR3 is TGTGCCAGCAGCCCTATAGAGTCCGGAGAGACCCAGTACTTC. Amino acid sequence: CASSPIESGETQYF.

The gene calls are TRBV2 and TRBJ1-5; D not certain. The CDR3 has 14 amino acids. The germline V and J ends were trimmed by 6 bases and 0 bases, with 9 bases remaining between them. The germline V gene encodes CDR1 SNHLY and CDR2 FYNNEI. As DNA, the CDR3 is TGTGCCAGCAGACGGGAGTTTAGCAATCAGCCCCAGCATTTT. It translates to CASRREFSNQPQHF.

The chain links TRBV28 to TRBJ2-3; 8 bases line up with TRBD1. Germline V lookup: CDR1 MDHEN, CDR2 SYDVKM. The CDR3 consists of 15 residues. J gave up 4 bases and V 2 bases, and 5 bases lay outside the gene matches. CDR3 coding DNA: TGTGCCAGCAGTTTAGGGCAGGGGGCCTCAGATACGCAGTATTTT. Translated: CASSLGQGASDTQYF.

This rearrangement joins TRBV29-1 to TRBJ1-4, with no clear D. The CDR3 totals 12 residues. V was shortened by 5 bases and J by 5 bases, with 9 bases between the two germline ends. CDR1 SQVTM and CDR2 ANQGSEA come from the germline V gene. For the CDR3, the DNA is TGCAGCGTTCGGACGGGAAATGAAAAACTGTTTTTT. This translates into CSVRTGNEKLFF.

The chain couples TRBV28 to TRBJ2-5; 7 bases match TRBD1. This CDR3 has 17 residues. V was clipped by 5 bases and J by 2 bases; unmatched bases: 14. Germline CDR1 reads MDHEN; CDR2 reads SYDVKM. The CDR3 sequence is CASSPHNKDRWQETQYF. The CDR3 region has the DNA TGTGCCAGCAGTCCACATAACAAGGACAGGTGGCAAGAGACCCAGTACTTC.

The rearrangement joins TRBV27 to TRBJ2-1, with D maybe TRBD1 (5 bases). V lost 4 bases, J lost 6 bases, and 10 bases lay in between. The CDR3 runs 13 residues. Germline values: CDR1 MNHEY, CDR2 SMNVEV (reference sequence). As DNA, the CDR3 is TGTGCCAGCAGTTCCCCAGGGCCCAATGAGCAGTTCTTC. It specifies CASSSPGPNEQFF.

The CDR3 coding sequence is TGTGCCAGCAGACGACAGGGGGAGAGAGAGACCCAGTACTTC. Translation: CASRRQGERETQYF. The chain links TRBV6-6 to TRBJ2-5, with 9 bases matching TRBD1. This CDR3 has 14 residues. CDR1 is MNHNY, CDR2 SVGAGI, per germline (reference sequence). The V gene end was trimmed by 6 bases and the J gene end by 4 bases; junction bases not matched to a gene: 6.

V gene TRBV27 combines with J gene TRBJ2-5; 9 bases align to TRBD2. The CDR3 runs 19 residues. Trimming at V came to 9 bases and at J to 2 bases, leaving 22 bases not matched to a gene. Germline V lookup: CDR1 MNHEY, CDR2 SMNVEV (reference sequence). As DNA, the CDR3 is TGTGCCAGTTCCCCCGCCCGGGCTAGCGGGATTAGGGGTCAAGAGACCCAGTACTTC. It specifies CASSPARASGIRGQETQYF.

The gene calls are TRBV6-1 and TRBJ2-7; TRBD2 matches 9 bases. The CDR3 covers 18 residues. CDR1 and CDR2 from the germline V gene are MNHNS and SASEGT. V shed 4 bases, J shed 2 bases, and the junction held 15 bases outside the gene matches. The CDR3 DNA is TGTGCCAGCAGTGTTATAGCGGGAGAGGCATTTGTCCCCTACGAGCAGTACTTC. This translates into CASSVIAGEAFVPYEQYF.

V is TRBV5-8 and J is TRBJ1-1, with 9 bases aligning to TRBD1. Trimming cost V 4 bases and J 5 bases; bases outside gene matches: 6. Germline-derived CDR1 and CDR2 are SGHTS and YDEGEE. This CDR3 contains 14 residues. CDR3 sequence (DNA): TGTGCCAGCAGCGCCGACAGGGGGAGGACTGAAGCTTTCTTT. Translated, it gives CASSADRGRTEAFF.

The chain recombines TRBV7-2 with TRBJ1-3; no firm D call. This CDR3 is built from 16 residues. From germline, CDR1 is SGHTA and CDR2 FQGNSA. Trimming took off 5 bases at V and 0 bases at J, with 14 bases between the two ends. CDR3 protein: CASSGSWASSGNTIYF. DNA of the CDR3: TGTGCCAGCAGCGGATCCTGGGCCAGCTCTGGAAACACCATATATTTT.

The J gene is TRBJ2-1, the V gene TRBV9; 11 bases are a match to TRBD2. Per the germline V gene, CDR1 is SGDLS and CDR2 is YYNGEE. CDR3 length: 18 amino acids. V shed 0 bases and J 6 bases; nucleotides not matched to a gene: 11. The CDR3 protein is CASSVGASGRWGGNEQFF. As DNA, the CDR3 is TGTGCCAGCAGCGTAGGGGCTAGCGGGAGGTGGGGGGGCAATGAGCAGTTCTTC.

The chain couples TRBV4-1 to TRBJ2-7; 9 bases align to TRBD2. Germline trimming cut 3 bases from V and 5 bases from J; bases unmatched to any gene: 5. The length of the CDR3 is 14 residues. CDR1 MGHRA and CDR2 YSYEKL come from the germline V gene. The CDR3 nucleotides read TGCGCCAGCAGCCACTCCGCGGGGGGGAACGAGCAGTACTTC. Translating it yields CASSHSAGGNEQYF.

The genes are TRBV7-8 and TRBJ1-1; TRBD1 matches at 8 bases. With V trimmed by 5 bases and J by 5 bases, 10 bases remained unmatched. The germline V gene has CDR1 SGHVS and CDR2 FQNEAQ. The CDR3 is 15 residues long. The CDR3 is CASSPRGQWGTEAFF. The CDR3 bases are TGTGCCAGCAGCCCCAGGGGGCAATGGGGAACTGAAGCTTTCTTT.

For the CDR3, the DNA is TGCGCCAGCAGCCAACGGGTTCAAACGTACAATGAGCAGTTCTTC. Its protein product is CASSQRVQTYNEQFF. The V and J genes are TRBV4-1 and TRBJ2-1; D ambiguous. CDR1 and CDR2 (germline): MGHRA, YSYEKL. CDR3 length equals 15 residues. The germline V and J ends were trimmed by 2 bases and 4 bases, with 12 bases remaining between them.

V and J are TRBV6-6 and TRBJ2-2, with D perhaps matching TRBD2 (6 bases). The V and J ends lost 0 bases and 5 bases respectively, with 10 bases between them. Per the germline V gene, CDR1 is MNHNY and CDR2 is SVGAGI (reference sequence). The CDR3 length is 15 residues. This CDR3 is CASSYSAGWTGELFF. The CDR3 DNA reads TGTGCCAGCAGTTACTCGGCGGGATGGACCGGGGAGCTGTTTTTT.

The J gene is TRBJ2-2, the V gene TRBV5-4; D remains ambiguous. Germline assignment: CDR1 SGHNT and CDR2 YYREEE (reference sequence). This CDR3 contains 18 residues. Between the trimmed V and J ends, which lost 2 bases and 0 bases, there was a span of 17 bases. The CDR3 is CASSLRALRYSNTGELFF. The CDR3 nucleotides read TGTGCCAGCAGCTTACGAGCCTTACGTTACTCGAACACCGGGGAGCTGTTTTTT.

This clone has only one observation. J is TRBJ2-1 and V is TRBV7-6, with 9 bases matching TRBD2. J gave up 8 bases and V 3 bases, and 11 bases lay outside the gene matches. The germline CDR1 and CDR2 sequences are SGHVS and FNYEAQ. This CDR3 spans 16 amino acids. For the CDR3, the DNA is TGTGCCAGCAGCTTGTTAGTCGGGACTAGCAGCGATGAGCAGTTCTTC. The encoded protein is CASSLLVGTSSDEQFF.

V gene TRBV7-9 combines with J gene TRBJ2-5; D may be TRBD1 (6 bases). CDR1 is SEHNR, CDR2 FQNEAQ, per germline (reference sequence). The CDR3 covers 15 residues. V was trimmed by 5 bases and J by 0 bases, leaving 13 bases between them. The CDR3 region has the DNA TGTGCCAGCAGCCCTCCGAGGGGGTACCAAGAGACCCAGTACTTC. It translates to CASSPPRGYQETQYF.

This chain links TRBV10-3 with TRBJ1-3; D is unclear. Germline V lookup: CDR1 ENHRY, CDR2 SYGVKD. The length of the CDR3 is 13 residues. The germline V and J ends were trimmed by 11 bases and 2 bases, with 13 bases remaining between them. CDR3 protein: CAAAWTAGNTIYF. Written as DNA, the CDR3 is TGTGCCGCTGCCTGGACTGCTGGAAACACCATATATTTT.